A selection of T cell receptor beta chains follows, all from one sample in a study of beta chain features in type 1 diabetes. TCRdb's table, derived via immunoSEQ multiplex PCR, lists solely in-frame clones and lacks some. The sample yields around 710,000 clones, around 12% seen once. Sequenced: naive CD4+ T cells from blood. All receptors derive from a man younger than 45 with type 1 diabetes. The CDR3 runs from the conserved cysteine through the conserved F or W. The order of the fields is D gene, V gene, clone size, J gene, CDR3 DNA, CDR3 protein. D genes are given only for firm matches. Expanded clones are given a class, and other clones once, few, many or no size at all.

d_call: NA
v_call: TRBV7-2
clone_size: few
j_call: TRBJ2-1
cdr3_nt: TGTGCCAGCAGCTTGTCCGGGGACTACAATGAGCAGTTCTTC
cdr3_aa: CASSLSGDYNEQFF

d_call: TRBD1
v_call: TRBV9
clone_size: NA
j_call: TRBJ1-2
cdr3_nt: TGTGCCAGCAGCGATTACCTTGGACAGGCCGGGATCGGGGATGGCTACACCTTC
cdr3_aa: CASSDYLGQAGIGDGYTF

d_call: NA
v_call: TRBV30
clone_size: few
j_call: TRBJ2-1
cdr3_nt: TGTGCCTTAAGACTCTCCTACAATGAGCAGTTCTTC
cdr3_aa: CALRLSYNEQFF

d_call: NA
v_call: TRBV5-1
clone_size: NA
j_call: TRBJ2-3
cdr3_nt: TGCGCCAGCAGCTTGGGTCAGACAGATACGCAGTATTTT
cdr3_aa: CASSLGQTDTQYF

d_call: TRBD2
v_call: TRBV5-1
clone_size: few
j_call: TRBJ2-3
cdr3_nt: TGCGCCAGCAGCTTGGCTAGCGGGGGAGACACGCAGTATTTT
cdr3_aa: CASSLASGGDTQYF

d_call: TRBD1
v_call: TRBV14
clone_size: few
j_call: TRBJ2-7
cdr3_nt: TGTGCCAGCAGCCCTCGGACAGGGACGAACGAGCAGTACTTC
cdr3_aa: CASSPRTGTNEQYF

d_call: NA
v_call: TRBV9
clone_size: few
j_call: TRBJ1-3
cdr3_nt: TGTGCCAGCGCAGGGACTGGAAACACCATATATTTT
cdr3_aa: CASAGTGNTIYF

d_call: NA
v_call: TRBV21-1
clone_size: NA
j_call: TRBJ1-5
cdr3_nt: TGTGCCAGCAGCCTTAATGGGGCAGGCAATCAGCCCCAGCATTTT
cdr3_aa: CASSLNGAGNQPQHF

d_call: NA
v_call: TRBV6-1
clone_size: NA
j_call: TRBJ2-1
cdr3_nt: TGTGCCAGCAGACCGGGACCGGGGGCCGATGAGCAGTTCTTC
cdr3_aa: CASRPGPGADEQFF

d_call: NA
v_call: TRBV6-5
clone_size: few
j_call: TRBJ2-7
cdr3_nt: TGTGCCAGCAGTTACCTGACAGGCCCTCCCTACGAGCAGTACTTC
cdr3_aa: CASSYLTGPPYEQYF

d_call: TRBD2
v_call: TRBV7-9
clone_size: few
j_call: TRBJ2-1
cdr3_nt: TGTGCCAGCAGCTTAATCTGGACTAGCGGGGTCTACAATGAGCAGTTCTTC
cdr3_aa: CASSLIWTSGVYNEQFF

d_call: NA
v_call: TRBV28
clone_size: few
j_call: TRBJ2-1
cdr3_nt: TGTGCCAGCAGTTTTGGGTACAATGAGCAGTTCTTC
cdr3_aa: CASSFGYNEQFF